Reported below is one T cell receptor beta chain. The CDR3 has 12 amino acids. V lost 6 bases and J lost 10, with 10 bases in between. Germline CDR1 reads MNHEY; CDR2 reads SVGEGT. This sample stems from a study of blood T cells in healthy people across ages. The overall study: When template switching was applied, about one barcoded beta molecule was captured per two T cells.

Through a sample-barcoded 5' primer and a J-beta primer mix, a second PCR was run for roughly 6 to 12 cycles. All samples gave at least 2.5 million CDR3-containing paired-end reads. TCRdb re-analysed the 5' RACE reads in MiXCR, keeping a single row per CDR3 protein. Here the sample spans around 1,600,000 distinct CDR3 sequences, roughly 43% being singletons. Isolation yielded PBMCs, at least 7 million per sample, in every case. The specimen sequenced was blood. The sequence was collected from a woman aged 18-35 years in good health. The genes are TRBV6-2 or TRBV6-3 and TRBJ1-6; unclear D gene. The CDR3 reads CASSLLRSPLHF. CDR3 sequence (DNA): TGTGCCAGCAGCCTGCTGCGGTCACCCCTCCACTTT.